The T cell receptor beta chain described here comes from a study of molecular identifiers for immune sequencing clone quantification. Study at large: Split five ways in replicates, RNA from approximately 20,000 or 98,000 naive CD8 cells had four portions sequenced. The study, taken as a whole, reports: Whereas naive cells kept under 1% of molecules in clones above 20 RNA copies, such clones held over 98% in effectors.

TCRdb reprocessed the PCR reads with MiXCR, giving one entry per CDR3 protein. The sample has under 650,000 distinct CDR3 sequences; nearly 20% are singletons. At least ten counts were recorded for this clonotype. Its antigen is as yet unknown. Sequenced input: naive CD8+ T cells from blood, with Jurkat cell RNA spiked in. Subset defined: FACS-sorted CD8+CD4-CCR7+CD45RA+ naive T cells. This TCR was recovered from a human donor in good health. Some libraries in this study had Jurkat cell RNA spiked in.

CDR3 region: CASSEYSLARTQETQYF. CDR3 nucleotide sequence: TGTGCCAGCAGTGAATATTCCCTAGCGCGTACTCAAGAGACCCAGTACTTC. The V gene is TRBV25-1, the J gene TRBJ2-5; maybe TRBD2 (6 bases). V was clipped by 0 bases and J by 2 bases, with 16 bases between them. Germline V CDR1 and CDR2: MGHDK, SYGVNS. The CDR3 is 17 amino acids.